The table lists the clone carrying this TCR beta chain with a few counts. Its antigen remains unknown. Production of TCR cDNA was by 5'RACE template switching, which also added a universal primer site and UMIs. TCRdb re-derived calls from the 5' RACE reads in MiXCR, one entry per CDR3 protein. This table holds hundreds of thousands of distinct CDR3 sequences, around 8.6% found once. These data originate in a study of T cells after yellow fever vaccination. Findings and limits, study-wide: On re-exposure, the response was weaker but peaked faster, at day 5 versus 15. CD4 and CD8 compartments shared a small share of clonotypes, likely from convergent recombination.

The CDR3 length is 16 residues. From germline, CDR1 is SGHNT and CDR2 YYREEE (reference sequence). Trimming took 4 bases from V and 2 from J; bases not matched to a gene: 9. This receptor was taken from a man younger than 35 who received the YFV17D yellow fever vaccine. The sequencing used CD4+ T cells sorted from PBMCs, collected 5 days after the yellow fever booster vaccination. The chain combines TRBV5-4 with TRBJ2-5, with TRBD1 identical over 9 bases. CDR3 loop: CASSQGQGRGQETQYF. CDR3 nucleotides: TGTGCCAGCAGCCAGGGACAGGGTAGGGGTCAAGAGACCCAGTACTTC.